What follows are 27 T cell receptor beta chains derived from one specimen sequenced in a study of T cell changes during pregnancy in multiple sclerosis (dated by TCRdb to between 2019 and 2020). Receptor libraries were prepared by the immunoSEQ multiplex PCR assay. TCRdb took over this immuneACCESS table, retaining in-frame rearrangements with V and J assigned. Such tables are incomplete; in checked studies, under half of the missing clones stem from an unresolved V gene, and the remainder is unexplained. For this sample the table gives some 58,000 clones, of which 90% to 97% were detected only once. About 2.5% of the sample is taken by the ten largest. Specimen: CD8+ T cells from peripheral blood mononuclear cells, collected after pregnancy. The receptors stem from a female donor with multiple sclerosis, enrolled in a pregnancy study.

V usage is TRBV28 and J usage is TRBJ2-2; D remains unclear. V was clipped by 3 bases and J by 8 bases, with 4 bases between them. The CDR3 has 11 amino acids. Looked up from germline, CDR1 is MDHEN and CDR2 is SYDVKM. CDR3 sequence reads: CASSFRGELFF. CDR3 nucleotides: TGTGCCAGCAGTTTCAGGGGGGAGCTGTTTTTT. The variable domain in full, completed from reference TRBV28 and TRBJ2-2, reads DVKVTQSSRYLVKRTGEKVFLECVQDMDHENMFWYRQDPGLGLRLIYFSYDVKMKEKGDIPEGYSVSREKKERFSLILESASTNQTSMYLCASSFRGELFFGEGSRLTVL.

The CDR3 nucleotides are TGCGCCAGCAGCCAAGATGGGGTAGCGCAAAGCTCCTACAATGAGCAGTTCTTC. Protein product: CASSQDGVAQSSYNEQFF. This chain joins TRBV4-3 and TRBJ2-1, with D perhaps TRBD2 (5 bases). The V gene lost 0 bases and the J gene lost 0 bases, with 15 bases spanning the gap. Germline CDR1 is LGHNA and CDR2 is YSLEER. The CDR3 spans 18 residues.

The V call is TRBV2, the J call TRBJ2-3; 8 bases align to TRBD1. Looked up from germline, CDR1 is SNHLY and CDR2 is FYNNEI. The CDR3 consists of 14 residues. V shed 5 bases, J shed 5 bases, and the junction held 6 bases outside the gene matches. This CDR3 is CASSLGQGLDTQYF. CDR3 DNA sequence: TGTGCCAGCAGTCTCGGACAGGGATTAGATACGCAGTATTTT.

The rearrangement links TRBV5-1 to TRBJ2-1; 9 positions match TRBD1. V lost 0 bases to trimming and J lost 4 bases; unmatched junction nucleotides: 5. The V gene's germline CDR1 is SGHRS and CDR2 YFSETQ. The CDR3 length is 16 residues. The CDR3 DNA reads TGCGCCAGCAGCTTGGCACAGGACAGGGGTTACAATGAGCAGTTCTTC. As protein: CASSLAQDRGYNEQFF.

This clone occurred once. The chain has TRBV9 and TRBJ2-2; D might be TRBD2 (7 bases). With 3 bases removed from V and 1 base from J, the gap between germline ends came to 22 bases. CDR1 and CDR2 (germline): SGDLS, YYNGEE. The CDR3 loop spans 19 amino acids. In DNA, the CDR3 is TGTGCCAGCAGCGAACTAGGGGGGGCCGCAGGAATGAACACCGGGGAGCTGTTTTTT. It specifies CASSELGGAAGMNTGELFF.

The chain combines TRBV7-9 with TRBJ2-3; possible D gene TRBD2, 6 bases. Trimming stripped 6 bases from V and 4 bases from J, with 11 bases between. Germline lookup yields CDR1 SEHNR and CDR2 FQNEAQ (reference sequence). The CDR3 runs 13 residues. As DNA, the CDR3 is TGTGCCAGCAGGCCGGGACTCTCAGATACGCAGTATTTT. It yields the protein CASRPGLSDTQYF.

This sequence joins TRBV27 and TRBJ1-2; TRBD1 matches at 10 bases. The junction had 17 bases not matched to a gene; V was cut back by 6 bases and J by 7 bases. The germline V gene encodes CDR1 MNHEY and CDR2 SMNVEV (reference sequence). The CDR3 sequence is 17 residues long. CDR3 in DNA: TGTGCCAGCAGCGCTATCGTCCTGACAGGGGGCATTACTGGCTACACCTTC. Translated: CASSAIVLTGGITGYTF.

This sequence joins TRBV27 and TRBJ1-5; D perhaps matches TRBD1 (5 bases). The CDR3 is 15 residues long. The germline V gene encodes CDR1 MNHEY and CDR2 SMNVEV (reference sequence). V was clipped by 6 bases and J by 4 bases, with 16 bases between them. In nucleotides, the CDR3 is TGTGCCAGCAGACAATCAAGTGGGGGGAATCAGCCCCAGCATTTT. It codes for CASRQSSGGNQPQHF.

This rearrangement joins TRBV27 to TRBJ1-5; D gene unclear. CDR1 and CDR2 (germline): MNHEY, SMNVEV (reference sequence). The CDR3 covers 12 residues. V was trimmed by 5 bases and J by 9 bases, leaving 11 bases between them. CDR3 amino acids: CASSPPPWPQHF. The CDR3 coding sequence is TGTGCCAGCAGTCCCCCCCCTTGGCCCCAGCATTTT.

V is TRBV28 and J is TRBJ1-4; 7 nucleotides line up with TRBD1. Per the germline V gene, CDR1 is MDHEN and CDR2 is SYDVKM. This CDR3 comprises 16 residues. V lost 2 bases to trimming and J lost 7 bases; unmatched junction nucleotides: 10. CDR3 amino acids: CASSLPTGEAGEKLFF. DNA of the CDR3: TGTGCCAGCAGTTTACCAACAGGGGAGGCGGGTGAAAAACTGTTTTTT. The entire variable domain, with the rest obtained from reference TRBV28 and TRBJ1-4, is as follows: DVKVTQSSRYLVKRTGEKVFLECVQDMDHENMFWYRQDPGLGLRLIYFSYDVKMKEKGDIPEGYSVSREKKERFSLILESASTNQTSMYLCASSLPTGEAGEKLFFGSGTQLSVL.

The chain joins TRBV11-2 to TRBJ2-1; D remains unclear. Looked up from germline, CDR1 is SGHAT and CDR2 is FQNNGV. The CDR3 has 12 residues. Trimming removed 1 base at V and 9 bases at J, with 7 bases between. DNA of the CDR3: TGTGCCAGCAGCTTAGGCGGTGGTGAGCAGTTCTTC. Translation: CASSLGGGEQFF.

This chain joins TRBV30 and TRBJ2-2; 10 bases match TRBD1. Trimming removed 3 bases from V and 5 bases from J; junction bases left unmatched: 18. This CDR3 spans 19 amino acids. CDR1 is GTSNPN, CDR2 SVGIG, per germline (reference sequence). The CDR3 sequence: CAWSAGQGGYTGVTGELFF. The CDR3, as DNA: TGTGCCTGGAGCGCCGGACAGGGGGGATATACGGGGGTTACCGGGGAGCTGTTTTTT.

The chain carries TRBV5-4 and TRBJ2-3; maybe TRBD2 (5 bases). The germline CDR1 and CDR2 sequences are SGHNT and YYREEE (reference sequence). Trimming cost V 5 bases and J 5 bases, with 15 bases left between them. The CDR3 has 14 amino acids. CDR3 residues: CASRKVASQDTQYF. CDR3 sequence (DNA): TGTGCCAGCAGGAAAGTAGCGAGTCAAGATACGCAGTATTTT. Based on the CDR3 plus reference TRBV5-4 and TRBJ2-3, the full variable domain is ETGVTQSPTHLIKTRGQQVTLRCSSQSGHNTVSWYQQALGQGPQFIFQYYREEENGRGNFPPRFSGLQFPNYSSELNVNALELDDSALYLCASRKVASQDTQYFGPGTRLTVL.

The chain links TRBV15 to TRBJ2-7, with D unresolved. The CDR3 contains 14 residues. Germline CDR1 reads LNHNV; CDR2 reads YYDKDF (reference sequence). V was pared by 3 bases and J by 5 bases, with 14 bases between. CDR3 region: CATSSPTVTHEQYF. CDR3 coding DNA: TGTGCCACCAGCAGCCCCACAGTTACCCACGAGCAGTACTTC.

The chain recombines TRBV19 with TRBJ2-5; a weak D match, TRBD2 (7 bases). Germline V gives CDR1 LNHDA, CDR2 SQIVND (reference sequence). This CDR3 has 14 residues. V shed 3 bases and J shed 4 bases, with 12 bases lying between them. The CDR3 loop is CASSMFGGPETQYF. CDR3 sequence (DNA): TGTGCCAGTAGTATGTTCGGGGGGCCAGAGACCCAGTACTTC.

The chain employs TRBV4-2 and TRBJ2-7; tentative D call: TRBD2 (7 bases). The CDR3 consists of 16 residues. The V end was cut by 5 bases, the J end by 1 base, with 18 bases between. Germline V CDR1 and CDR2: LGHNA, YNFKEQ. CDR3 in DNA: TGTGCCAGCAGCTACAGCAGGGGAGGGGATTCCTACGAGCAGTACTTC. This codes for CASSYSRGGDSYEQYF.

J is TRBJ1-4 and V is TRBV28, with 8 bases fitting TRBD1. Germline CDR1 MDHEN, CDR2 SYDVKM. The CDR3 loop spans 16 amino acids. Losses at the gene ends were 6 bases for V and 3 bases for J; bases not matched to a gene: 9. DNA for the CDR3: TGTGCCAGCAGCTTGGGCCGGGACAGGTCTAATGAAAAACTGTTTTTT. Encoded protein: CASSLGRDRSNEKLFF.

This chain joins TRBV5-1 and TRBJ2-1; D ambiguous. Germline assignment: CDR1 SGHRS and CDR2 YFSETQ. V gave up 0 bases and J gave up 3 bases, with 10 bases separating them. The CDR3 contains 15 residues. Here the CDR3 reads CASSLEVADYNEQFF. CDR3 sequence (DNA): TGCGCCAGCAGCTTGGAAGTCGCGGACTACAATGAGCAGTTCTTC.

This clone showed up just once. J is TRBJ2-3 and V is TRBV10-3; 9 bases are shared with TRBD1. Losses at the gene ends were 5 bases for V and 0 bases for J; bases not matched to a gene: 9. This CDR3 has 17 amino acids. Per the germline V gene, CDR1 is ENHRY and CDR2 is SYGVKD. CDR3 sequence: CAISQDRGLTSTDTQYF. CDR3 sequence (DNA): TGTGCCATCAGTCAGGACAGGGGACTAACTAGCACAGATACGCAGTATTTT.

The V and J genes are TRBV20-1 and TRBJ2-1, with D hard to call. This CDR3 region has 11 residues. Trimming took off 5 bases at V and 3 bases at J, with 5 bases between the two ends. The germline gives CDR1 DFQATT, CDR2 SNEGSKA (reference sequence). The CDR3: CSAPHYNEQFF. The DNA of the CDR3 is TGCAGTGCTCCCCACTACAATGAGCAGTTCTTC.

The chain joins TRBV11-1 to TRBJ2-4; tentatively, D is TRBD2 (6 bases). V dropped 1 base and J dropped 6 bases, with 13 bases sitting between them. The germline gives CDR1 SGHAT, CDR2 FQDESV (reference sequence). There are 15 residues in the CDR3. CDR3 sequence reads: CASSLVGGALNIQYF. DNA of the CDR3: TGTGCCAGCAGCTTAGTAGGCGGGGCTCTAAACATTCAGTACTTC.

The CDR3 DNA is TGTGCCAGCAGTTTGCCCCCCTCCTTTAAGAGCTCTGAAGCTTTCTTT. Its protein is CASSLPPSFKSSEAFF. This chain links TRBV28 with TRBJ1-1, with D hard to call. Germline V CDR1 and CDR2: MDHEN, SYDVKM. V lost 3 bases to trimming and J lost 6 bases, with 20 bases between them. This CDR3 has 16 residues.

The V gene is TRBV4-2, the J gene TRBJ2-3; maybe TRBD1 (6 bases). Germline CDR1 LGHNA, CDR2 YNFKEQ. Trimming removed 3 bases from V and 4 bases from J, with 14 bases in between. The CDR3 has 15 residues. The CDR3 sequence: CASSQLIQGPDTQYF. The CDR3 DNA sequence: TGTGCCAGCAGCCAGTTAATACAGGGACCAGATACGCAGTATTTT.

V is TRBV7-9 and J is TRBJ1-2; D is unresolved. V was shortened by 5 bases and J by 4 bases, with 11 bases between the two germline ends. The CDR3 is 13 amino acids. CDR1 is SEHNR, CDR2 FQNEAQ, per germline (reference sequence). CDR3 in amino acids: CASSTPGGYGYTF. CDR3 in DNA: TGTGCCAGCAGCACTCCCGGAGGCTATGGCTACACCTTC.

J is TRBJ2-7 and V is TRBV30; D is possibly TRBD2 (6 bases). CDR3 length: 11 amino acids. The V gene's germline CDR1 is GTSNPN and CDR2 SVGIG (reference sequence). V was cut by 2 bases and J by 6 bases, with 8 bases left in between. The CDR3 nucleotides are TGTGCCTGGAGTCTGGGGGGCGAGCAGTACTTC. It is translated as CAWSLGGEQYF.

The chain has TRBV7-9 and TRBJ1-2; D unclear. The CDR3 length is 13 residues. Germline V CDR1 and CDR2: SEHNR, FQNEAQ (reference sequence). V was pared by 0 bases and J by 12 bases, with 14 bases between. Here the CDR3 reads CASSLALTRVNTF. The CDR3 DNA reads TGTGCCAGCAGCTTAGCGTTGACACGCGTCAACACCTTC.

The chain recombines TRBV19 with TRBJ2-1; D unresolved. V lost 3 bases to trimming and J lost 6 bases, with 9 bases between them. CDR1 LNHDA and CDR2 SQIVND come from the germline V gene (reference sequence). The CDR3 loop spans 13 amino acids. In DNA form, the CDR3 reads TGTGCCAGTAGTATGAGCGTGGGCAATGAGCAGTTCTTC. Its translation: CASSMSVGNEQFF.